This T cell receptor beta chain emerged from a study of blood T cells in healthy people across ages. Study results and caveats: TCR beta diversity tracked closely with naive T cell percentage.

As for this clonotype: The antigen is unknown.

Next came a second PCR, run for roughly 6 to 11 cycles, which used a sample-barcoded 5' primer along with a J-beta primer mix. Each of the cDNA molecules was tagged by a template-switch adaptor with 12 random nucleotides. MiXCR was run by TCRdb on the 5' RACE reads, yielding one entry per CDR3 protein. Of approximately 800,000 distinct CDR3 sequences in the sample, 20% to 30% were seen once. V shed 5 bases, J shed 6 bases, and the junction held 7 bases outside the gene matches. The germline CDR1 and CDR2 sequences are MDHEN and SYDVKM. This CDR3 is built from 15 residues. This sample also appeared in a second study, on T cells of mothers and their children. From that second work: All extracted RNA went into cDNA synthesis, approximately 1.5 ug per 15 ul.

Input material: blood. This TCR derives from a boy aged 10-17 years in good health. J is TRBJ1-2 and V is TRBV28; 12 bases map to TRBD1. The CDR3 DNA sequence: TGTGCCAGCAGTCTACGGGACAGGGGGCGCAATGGCTACACCTTC. This codes for CASSLRDRGRNGYTF.